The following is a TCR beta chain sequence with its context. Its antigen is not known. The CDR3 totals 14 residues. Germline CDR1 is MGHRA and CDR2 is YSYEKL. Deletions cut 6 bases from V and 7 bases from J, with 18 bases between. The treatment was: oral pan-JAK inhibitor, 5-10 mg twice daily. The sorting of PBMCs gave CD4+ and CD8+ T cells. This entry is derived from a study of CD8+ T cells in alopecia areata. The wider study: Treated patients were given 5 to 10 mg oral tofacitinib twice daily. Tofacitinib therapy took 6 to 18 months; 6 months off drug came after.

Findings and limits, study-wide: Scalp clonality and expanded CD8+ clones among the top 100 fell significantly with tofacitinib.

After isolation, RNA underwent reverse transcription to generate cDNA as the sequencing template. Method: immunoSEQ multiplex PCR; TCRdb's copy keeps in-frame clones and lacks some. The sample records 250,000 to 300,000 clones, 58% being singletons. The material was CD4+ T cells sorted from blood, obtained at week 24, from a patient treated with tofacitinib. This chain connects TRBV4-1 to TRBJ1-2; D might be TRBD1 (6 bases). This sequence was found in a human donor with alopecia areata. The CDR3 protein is CASSAGGAAFGYTF. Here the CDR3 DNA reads TGCGCCAGCAGTGCGGGGGGCGCGGCGTTTGGCTACACCTTC.